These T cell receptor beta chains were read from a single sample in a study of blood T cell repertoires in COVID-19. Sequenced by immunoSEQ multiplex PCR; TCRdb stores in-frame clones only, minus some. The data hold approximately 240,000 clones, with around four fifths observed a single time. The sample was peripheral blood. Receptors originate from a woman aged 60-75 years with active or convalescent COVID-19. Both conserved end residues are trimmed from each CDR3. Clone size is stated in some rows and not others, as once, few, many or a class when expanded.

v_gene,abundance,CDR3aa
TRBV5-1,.,ASSSEFGGRNYGYT
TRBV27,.,ASSLIGGENTEAF
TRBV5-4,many,ASSLAGTQETQY
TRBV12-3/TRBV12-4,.,ASSSRGSPLH
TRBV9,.,ASSAEWATGNSPLH
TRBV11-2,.,ASSLEGSGSYNEQF
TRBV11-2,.,ASSLGTSVNEQF
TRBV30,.,AWPPRGREGRETQY
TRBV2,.,ASNRGLDETQY
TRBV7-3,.,ASSRGLAAYNEQF
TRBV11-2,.,ASSHKPTSSGNTIY
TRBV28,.,ASSFYGGQGNYGYT
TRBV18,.,ASSPRRGSGANVLT
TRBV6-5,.,ASLQGARGAGYT
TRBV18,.,ASSPGTGGYLGGANVLT